This note documents a single T cell receptor beta chain sequence. The antigen is undetermined. This same CDR3 is encoded by further DNA sequences in the sample. Assay used: immunoSEQ multiplex PCR; TCRdb lists only in-frame clones, some missing. The repertoire has 50,000 to 60,000 clones, over 90% of them found once; the top ten carry approximately 2.7%. The sample comes from a study of graft-versus-host responses after intestinal transplantation. Material: unstimulated CD4+ T cells sorted from spleen or lymph node cells, obtained before transplant. The receptor comes from a human donor who was the organ donor for an intestinal transplant.

The CDR3 protein is CASSPSYEQYF. DNA for the CDR3: TGTGCCAGCAGTCCCTCCTACGAGCAGTACTTC. This chain uses TRBV6-5 with TRBJ2-7; D is undetermined. V was pared by 5 bases and J by 0 bases, with 2 bases between. Germline-derived CDR1 and CDR2 are MNHEY and SVGAGI. The CDR3 has 11 residues.